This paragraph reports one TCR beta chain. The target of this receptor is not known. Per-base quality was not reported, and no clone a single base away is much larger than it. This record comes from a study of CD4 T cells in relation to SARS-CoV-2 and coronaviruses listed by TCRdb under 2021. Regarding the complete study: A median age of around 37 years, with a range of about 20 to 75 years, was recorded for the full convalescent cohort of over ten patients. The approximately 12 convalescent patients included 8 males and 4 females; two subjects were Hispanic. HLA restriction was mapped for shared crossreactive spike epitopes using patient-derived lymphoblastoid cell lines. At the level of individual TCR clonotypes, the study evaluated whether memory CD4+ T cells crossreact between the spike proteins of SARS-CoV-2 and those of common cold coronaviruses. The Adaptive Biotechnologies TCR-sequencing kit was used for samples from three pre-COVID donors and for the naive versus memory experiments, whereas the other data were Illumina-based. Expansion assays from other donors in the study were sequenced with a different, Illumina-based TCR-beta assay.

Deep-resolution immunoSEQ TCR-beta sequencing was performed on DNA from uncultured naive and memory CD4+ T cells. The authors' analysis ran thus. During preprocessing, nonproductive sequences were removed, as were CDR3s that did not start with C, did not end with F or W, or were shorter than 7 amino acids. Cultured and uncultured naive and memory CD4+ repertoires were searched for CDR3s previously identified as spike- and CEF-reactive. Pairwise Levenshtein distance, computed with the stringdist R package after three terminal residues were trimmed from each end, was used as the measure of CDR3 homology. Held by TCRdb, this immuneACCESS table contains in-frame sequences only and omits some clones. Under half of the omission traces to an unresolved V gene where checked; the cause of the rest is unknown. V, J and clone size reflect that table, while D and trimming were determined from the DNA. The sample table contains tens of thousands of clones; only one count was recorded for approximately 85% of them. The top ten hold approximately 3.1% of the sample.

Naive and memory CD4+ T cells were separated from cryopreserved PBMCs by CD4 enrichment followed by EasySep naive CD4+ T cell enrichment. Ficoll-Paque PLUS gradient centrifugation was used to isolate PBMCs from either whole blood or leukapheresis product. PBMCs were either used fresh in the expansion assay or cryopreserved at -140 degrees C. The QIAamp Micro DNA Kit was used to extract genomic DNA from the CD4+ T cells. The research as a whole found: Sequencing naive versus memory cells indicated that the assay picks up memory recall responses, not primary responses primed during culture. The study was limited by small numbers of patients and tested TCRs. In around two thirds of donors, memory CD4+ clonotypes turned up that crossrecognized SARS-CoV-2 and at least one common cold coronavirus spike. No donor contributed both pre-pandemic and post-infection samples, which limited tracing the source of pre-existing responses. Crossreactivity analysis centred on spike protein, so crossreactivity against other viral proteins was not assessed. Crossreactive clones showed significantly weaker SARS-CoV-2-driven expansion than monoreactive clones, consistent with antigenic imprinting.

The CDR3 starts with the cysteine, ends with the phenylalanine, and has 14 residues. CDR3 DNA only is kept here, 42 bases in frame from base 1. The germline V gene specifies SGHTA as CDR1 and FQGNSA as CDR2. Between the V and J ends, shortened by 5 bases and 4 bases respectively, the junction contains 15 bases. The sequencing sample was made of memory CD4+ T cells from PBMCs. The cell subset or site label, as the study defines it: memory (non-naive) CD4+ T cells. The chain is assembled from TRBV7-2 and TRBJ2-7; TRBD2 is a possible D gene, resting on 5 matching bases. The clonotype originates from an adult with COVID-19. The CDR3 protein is CASSPGIRRYEQYF. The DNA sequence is TGTGCCAGCAGCCCCGGGATCAGACGGTACGAGCAGTACTTC.